This is a list of T cell receptor beta chains from one sample in a study of T cell clones after liver transplantation. TCRdb's copy holds only in-frame clones and misses some; the assay was immunoSEQ multiplex PCR. The sample lists about 120,000 clones, about nine tenths seen once, with 0.83% in the top ten. Sample: CD4+ T cells from blood, taken 12 months after liver transplant. The receptors originated from a human patient who received a liver transplant. Some T cells may have come from the graft donor. Both conserved end residues are part of each CDR3. The D gene is left open where the match is weak. Size is omitted from some rows. Given values are once, few, many or a class for expanded clones.

16	TRBJ2-1	TRBV11-2	NA	NA	TGTGCCAGCAGCTTAGATCGGGGGAGCTCCTACAATGAGCAGTTCTTC	CASSLDRGSSYNEQFF
15	TRBJ2-5	TRBV28	NA	TRBD2	TGTGCCAGCGGGACTAGCGGGAGATCCCAAGAGACCCAGTACTTC	CASGTSGRSQETQYF
16	TRBJ2-3	TRBV9	NA	NA	TGTGCCAGCAGCGACACCCCGGGACTGAGCACAGATACGCAGTATTTT	CASSDTPGLSTDTQYF
16	TRBJ2-5	TRBV11-1	NA	TRBD2	TGTGCCAGCAGCCCCCTGGTAGCGGGAGGCTCGGAGACCCAGTACTTC	CASSPLVAGGSETQYF
13	TRBJ2-7	TRBV2	NA	NA	TGTGCCAGCAGTGAAAACAGGGAGAGGGAGCAGTACTTC	CASSENREREQYF
13	TRBJ1-5	TRBV10-2	once	NA	TGCGCCAGCAGTGTAAATAGCAATCAGCCCCAGCATTTT	CASSVNSNQPQHF
17	TRBJ2-7	TRBV28	NA	NA	TGTGCCAGCAGTTTAGTATTCGGGAGTGGGGGGCCATACGAGCAGTACTTC	CASSLVFGSGGPYEQYF
11	TRBJ2-5	TRBV7-9	NA	NA	TGTGCCAGCAGCCCAGGGGAGACCCAGTACTTC	CASSPGETQYF
17	TRBJ1-1	TRBV5-6	NA	NA	TGTGCCAGCAGGTATGGAAGGGGTACCATCCGGGACACTGAAGCTTTCTTT	CASRYGRGTIRDTEAFF
16	TRBJ1-2	TRBV6-5	NA	TRBD1	TGTGCCAGCAGTTATAGGGGGACAGGCCTATACTATGGCTACACCTTC	CASSYRGTGLYYGYTF
15	TRBJ1-1	TRBV5-1	NA	NA	TGCGCCAGCAGCTTGGAGGCGGCCTCAGTTACTGAAGCTTTCTTT	CASSLEAASVTEAFF
19	TRBJ2-3	TRBV15	NA	NA	TGTGCCACCAGCAGAGATAGGGGGCGAGCGGGAGAAGAGACAGATACGCAGTATTTT	CATSRDRGRAGEETDTQYF
15	TRBJ2-1	TRBV6-6	once	NA	TGTGCCAGCAGTTACGGCGGGACGGCCTACAATGAGCAGTTCTTC	CASSYGGTAYNEQFF
13	TRBJ2-1	TRBV9	NA	TRBD2	TGTGCCAGCAGCGCCCATAGCGGGTATGAGCAGTTCTTC	CASSAHSGYEQFF
15	TRBJ1-6	TRBV7-2	NA	NA	TGTGCCAGCAGCTTAGAAAGGCCGGGCCTTTCACCCCTCCACTTT	CASSLERPGLSPLHF
15	TRBJ2-3	TRBV5-6	NA	NA	TGTGCCAGCAGCGCCGGGGACCCTACCCCGGATACGCAGTATTTT	CASSAGDPTPDTQYF
14	TRBJ1-5	TRBV7-2	few	NA	TGTGCCAGCAGCTTACAGCCTACCAATCAGCCCCAGCATTTT	CASSLQPTNQPQHF
14	TRBJ1-2	TRBV30	NA	NA	TGTGCCTGGAGTGCCTCGGTGGAAGACTATGGCTACACCTTC	CAWSASVEDYGYTF
15	TRBJ1-1	TRBV19	few	TRBD1	TGTGCCAGTAGTATAGAGGACAGGGGTTGGGCTGAAGCTTTCTTT	CASSIEDRGWAEAFF
12	TRBJ1-1	TRBV7-9	NA	NA	TGTGCCAGCGGGAGTACGGAGACTGAAGCTTTCTTT	CASGSTETEAFF
15	TRBJ2-5	TRBV2	NA	NA	TGTGCTAGCAGCGAGAACTCCACACCCCAAGAGACCCAGTACTTC	CASSENSTPQETQYF
16	TRBJ2-7	TRBV5-1	NA	TRBD1	TGCGCCAGCAGCTTGGCAGGGACAGGAGACCTTTACGAGCAGTACTTC	CASSLAGTGDLYEQYF
16	TRBJ2-7	TRBV23-1	NA	TRBD1	TGCGCCAGCAGTCAACCCGAGACAGGGGTCGGCAACGAGCAGTACTTC	CASSQPETGVGNEQYF
13	TRBJ2-7	TRBV11-2	NA	NA	TGTGCCAGCAGTCCCCCCTGGCGGTACGAGCAGTACTTC	CASSPPWRYEQYF
11	TRBJ2-7	TRBV10-3	NA	TRBD1	TGTGCCAGCGAAACAGGGGGCGAGCAGTACTTC	CASETGGEQYF
16	TRBJ1-4	TRBV19	NA	TRBD1	TGTGCCAGTAGTACGGACAGGGGGCGGGCTAATGAAAAACTGTTTTTT	CASSTDRGRANEKLFF
13	TRBJ1-4	TRBV29-1	NA	NA	TGCAGCGTATCCGGGGGCAATAGTGAAAAACTGTTTTTT	CSVSGGNSEKLFF
16	TRBJ1-3	TRBV11-3	NA	TRBD1	TGTGCCAGCAGCTTTATTACAGGGGGAGTTGGAAACACCATATATTTT	CASSFITGGVGNTIYF
15	TRBJ2-2	TRBV27	NA	TRBD2	TGTGCCAGCACCCGACTAGCGCTAAACACCGGGGAGCTGTTTTTT	CASTRLALNTGELFF
12	TRBJ2-3	TRBV29-1	once	TRBD1	TGCAGCGTAGTTACAGGGGCAGATACGCAGTATTTT	CSVVTGADTQYF
13	TRBJ1-1	TRBV19	NA	TRBD1	TGTGCCACCGCGGACAGGCCGAACACTGAAGCTTTCTTT	CATADRPNTEAFF
16	TRBJ2-1	TRBV2	NA	TRBD1	TGTGCCAGCAGTTCTACCTCGACAGGGGCCTACAATGAGCAGTTCTTC	CASSSTSTGAYNEQFF
14	TRBJ2-5	TRBV11-3	NA	NA	TGTGCCAGCAGACCTCAGGGGTTCTGGGAGACCCAGTACTTC	CASRPQGFWETQYF
18	TRBJ1-4	TRBV11-2	NA	NA	TGTGCCAGCAGCTTAGATCTGAGGTCGGGGGGCGCGGATGAAAAACTGTTTTTT	CASSLDLRSGGADEKLFF
14	TRBJ1-4	TRBV7-2	NA	NA	TGTGCCAGCAGCTCCGGACAGCCTAATGAAAAACTGTTTTTT	CASSSGQPNEKLFF
13	TRBJ1-2	TRBV19	NA	NA	TGTGCCAGTAGTATAGACGGAAGCTCTGGCTACACCTTC	CASSIDGSSGYTF
14	TRBJ2-5	TRBV19	NA	NA	TGTGCCAGTAGTGTACAGGGTTTTGGAGAGACCCAGTACTTC	CASSVQGFGETQYF
14	TRBJ2-7	TRBV7-2	NA	TRBD1	TGTGCCAGCAGCTCCCTGGGACAGGGGGGAGAGCAGTACTTC	CASSSLGQGGEQYF
14	TRBJ2-1	TRBV4-2	NA	TRBD2	TGTGCCAGCAGCAAGGGCCTAGCGGACGATGAGCAGTTCTTC	CASSKGLADDEQFF